The 4 T cell receptor beta chains below all came from one sample that was sequenced in a study of cytomegalovirus exposure and HLA in healthy donors. Primers included in the PCR were 60 Vbeta and 13 Jbeta primers. Some clones are missing from TCRdb's copy, which holds only in-frame ones; the method was immunoSEQ multiplex PCR. The sample has 150,000 to 200,000 clones; 65% to 80% are singletons. The sample comprised PBMCs. These receptors all stem from a female donor in good health and CMV-seronegative.

The V gene is TRBV5-6, the J gene TRBJ2-1, with D possibly TRBD2 on 6 matching bases. Germline V lookup: CDR1 SGHDT, CDR2 YYEEEE. The CDR3 totals 14 residues. The germline V and J ends were trimmed by 4 bases and 7 bases, with 15 bases remaining between them. CDR3 nucleotide sequence: TGTGCCAGCAGCCCAAGGGCAGGGAGGAATGAGCAGTTCTTC. Residues: CASSPRAGRNEQFF. The full variable domain, rest sourced from reference TRBV5-6 and TRBJ2-1, is DAGVTQSPTHLIKTRGQQVTLRCSPKSGHDTVSWYQQALGQGPQFIFQYYEEEERQRGNFPDRFSGHQFPNYSSELNVNALLLGDSALYLCASSPRAGRNEQFFGPGTRLTVL.

The chain links TRBV19 to TRBJ2-7, with TRBD2 identical over 10 bases. Germline-derived CDR1 and CDR2 are LNHDA and SQIVND (reference sequence). The CDR3 consists of 15 residues. V shed 1 base, J shed 2 bases, and the junction held 2 bases outside the gene matches. CDR3 DNA sequence: TGTGCCAGTAGTATAGCACTAGCGGGGCCCTACGAGCAGTACTTC. Translation: CASSIALAGPYEQYF. The variable domain in full, with the rest retrieved from reference TRBV19 and TRBJ2-7, is DGGITQSPKYLFRKEGQNVTLSCEQNLNHDAMYWYRQDPGQGLRLIYYSQIVNDFQKGDIAEGYSVSREKKESFPLTVTSAQKNPTAFYLCASSIALAGPYEQYFGPGTRLTVT.

The V gene is TRBV2, the J gene TRBJ1-4; TRBD1 aligns across 8 bases. Per the germline V gene, CDR1 is SNHLY and CDR2 is FYNNEI. V was clipped by 6 bases and J by 8 bases; unmatched bases: 11. The CDR3 is 15 residues long. This CDR3 reads CASRGERQGREKLFF. CDR3 DNA sequence: TGTGCCAGCAGAGGGGAAAGACAGGGGAGGGAAAAACTGTTTTTT.

J is TRBJ1-4 and V is TRBV29-1; a possible D gene is TRBD1 (5 bases). With 5 bases removed from V and 8 bases from J, the gap between germline ends came to 15 bases. Germline values: CDR1 SQVTM, CDR2 ANQGSEA. CDR3 length: 13 residues. The CDR3 DNA sequence: TGCAGCGTTCACTCGGGGCGGGAGGAAAAACTGTTTTTT. Its translation: CSVHSGREEKLFF.